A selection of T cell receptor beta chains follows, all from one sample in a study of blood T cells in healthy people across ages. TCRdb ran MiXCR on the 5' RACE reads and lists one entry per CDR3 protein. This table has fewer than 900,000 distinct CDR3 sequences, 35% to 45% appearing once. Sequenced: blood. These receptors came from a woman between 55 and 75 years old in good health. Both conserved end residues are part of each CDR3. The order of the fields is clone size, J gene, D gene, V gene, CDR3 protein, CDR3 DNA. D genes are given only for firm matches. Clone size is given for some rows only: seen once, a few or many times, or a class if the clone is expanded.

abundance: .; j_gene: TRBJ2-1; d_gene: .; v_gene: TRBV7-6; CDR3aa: CASSPSVAATLGNEQFF; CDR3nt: TGTGCCAGCAGCCCGAGCGTTGCCGCGACTTTGGGGAATGAGCAGTTCTTC
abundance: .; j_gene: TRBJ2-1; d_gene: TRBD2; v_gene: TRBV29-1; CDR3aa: CSGHSGGFYNEQFF; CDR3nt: TGCAGTGGCCATAGCGGGGGGTTTTACAATGAGCAGTTCTTC
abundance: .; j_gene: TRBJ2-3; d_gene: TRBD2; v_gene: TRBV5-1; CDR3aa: CASSSPLMGGSLTDTQYF; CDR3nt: TGCGCCAGCAGCTCCCCCCTGATGGGCGGGAGCCTGACAGATACGCAGTATTTT
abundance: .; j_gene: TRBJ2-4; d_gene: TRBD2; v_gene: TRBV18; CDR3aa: CASSPPVAGVSNIQYF; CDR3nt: TGTGCCAGCTCACCACCGGTAGCGGGAGTTAGTAACATTCAGTACTTC
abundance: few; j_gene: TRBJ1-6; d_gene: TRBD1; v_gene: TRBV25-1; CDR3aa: CASSETFGGTANSPLHF; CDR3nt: TGTGCCAGCAGTGAAACGTTTGGGGGGACAGCCAATTCACCCCTCCACTTT
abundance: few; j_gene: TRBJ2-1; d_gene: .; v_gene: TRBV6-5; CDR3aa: CASSYAGFNEQFF; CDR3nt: TGTGCCAGCAGTTACGCCGGGTTCAATGAGCAGTTCTTC
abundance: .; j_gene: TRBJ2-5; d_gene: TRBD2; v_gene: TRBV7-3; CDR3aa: CASSVGTSGAQYF; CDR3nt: TGTGCCAGCAGCGTCGGGACTAGCGGGGCCCAGTACTTC
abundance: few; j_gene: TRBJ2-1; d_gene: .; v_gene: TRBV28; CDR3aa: CASSTGSDSYNEQFF; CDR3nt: TGTGCCAGCAGTACAGGGAGCGACTCCTACAATGAGCAGTTCTTC
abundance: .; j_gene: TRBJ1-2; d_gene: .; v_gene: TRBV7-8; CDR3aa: CASSNPGAVYGYTF; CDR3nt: TGTGCCAGCAGCAACCCGGGGGCGGTCTATGGCTACACCTTC
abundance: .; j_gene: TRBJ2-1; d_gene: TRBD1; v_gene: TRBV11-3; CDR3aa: CASSSRTGEGDEQFF; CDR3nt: TGTGCCAGCAGCTCAAGGACAGGGGAGGGCGATGAGCAGTTCTTC
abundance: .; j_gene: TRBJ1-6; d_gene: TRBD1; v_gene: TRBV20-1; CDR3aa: CSARMDRGNSPLHF; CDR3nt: TGCAGTGCTAGGATGGACAGGGGCAATTCACCCCTCCACTTT
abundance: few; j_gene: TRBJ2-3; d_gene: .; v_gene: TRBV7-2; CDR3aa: CASSLVGGDLQYF; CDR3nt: TGTGCCAGCAGCTTAGTAGGGGGGGACTTGCAGTATTTT
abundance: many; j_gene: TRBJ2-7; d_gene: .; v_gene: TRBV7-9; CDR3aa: CASSSPAHEQYF; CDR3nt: TGTGCCAGCAGCTCCCCCGCGCACGAGCAGTACTTC
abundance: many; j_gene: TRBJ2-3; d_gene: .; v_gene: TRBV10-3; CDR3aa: CAISETGISDTQYF; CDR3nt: TGTGCCATCAGTGAGACGGGGATTTCTGATACGCAGTATTTT
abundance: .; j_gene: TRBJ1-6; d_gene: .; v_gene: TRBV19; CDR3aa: CASSIGDSPLHF; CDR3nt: TGTGCCAGTAGTATTGGCGATTCACCCCTCCACTTT
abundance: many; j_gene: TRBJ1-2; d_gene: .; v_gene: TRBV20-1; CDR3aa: CSARDTGSYGYTF; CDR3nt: TGCAGTGCTAGAGATACAGGATCCTATGGCTACACCTTC
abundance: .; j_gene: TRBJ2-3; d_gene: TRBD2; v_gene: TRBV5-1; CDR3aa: CASSFWTSKTDTQYF; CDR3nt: TGCGCCAGCAGCTTCTGGACTAGCAAGACAGATACGCAGTATTTT
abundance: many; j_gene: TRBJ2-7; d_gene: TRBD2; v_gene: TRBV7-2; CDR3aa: CASSLSGTNYEQYF; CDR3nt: TGTGCCAGCAGCTTATCAGGGACTAACTACGAGCAGTACTTC
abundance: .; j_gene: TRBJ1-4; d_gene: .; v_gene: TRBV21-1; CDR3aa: CASSGGQPTVRLFF; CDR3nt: TGTGCCAGCTCCGGGGGACAGCCGACCGTCCGACTGTTTTTT
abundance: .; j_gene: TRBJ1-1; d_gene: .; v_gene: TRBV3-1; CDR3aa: CASSQGIGWATEAFF; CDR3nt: TGTGCCAGCAGCCAAGGCATAGGGTGGGCCACTGAAGCTTTCTTT
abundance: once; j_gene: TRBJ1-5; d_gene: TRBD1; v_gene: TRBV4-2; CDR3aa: CASSQRDRANQPQHF; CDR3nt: TGTGCCAGCAGCCAAAGGGACAGAGCCAATCAGCCCCAGCATTTT
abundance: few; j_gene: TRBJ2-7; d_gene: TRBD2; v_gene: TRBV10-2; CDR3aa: CASRSGGHSYEQYF; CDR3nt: TGCGCCAGCAGGAGCGGGGGACACTCCTACGAGCAGTACTTC
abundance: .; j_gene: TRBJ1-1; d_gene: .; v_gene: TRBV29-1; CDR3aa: CSVENERSAFF; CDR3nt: TGCAGCGTTGAAAACGAACGATCGGCTTTCTTT
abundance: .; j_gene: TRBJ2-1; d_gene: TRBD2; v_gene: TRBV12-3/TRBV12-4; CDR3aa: CATTGGGSRNEQFF; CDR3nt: TGTGCCACCACGGGCGGGGGGTCTAGGAATGAGCAGTTCTTC
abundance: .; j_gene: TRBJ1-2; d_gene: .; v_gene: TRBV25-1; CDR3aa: CASSPTPGTKGGYTF; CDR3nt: TGTGCCAGCAGTCCTACGCCCGGGACCAAGGGTGGCTACACCTTC
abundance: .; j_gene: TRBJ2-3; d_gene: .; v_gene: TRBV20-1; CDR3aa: CSDGDTQYF; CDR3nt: TGCAGTGACGGGGATACGCAGTATTTT
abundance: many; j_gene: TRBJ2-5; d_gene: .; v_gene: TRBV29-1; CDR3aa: CSVEGRQETQYF; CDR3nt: TGCAGCGTTGAAGGTCGACAAGAGACCCAGTACTTC
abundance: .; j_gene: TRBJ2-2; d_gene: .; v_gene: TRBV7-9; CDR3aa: CASSRPGEVTGELFF; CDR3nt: TGTGCCAGCAGCCGCCCAGGGGAGGTCACCGGGGAGCTGTTTTTT
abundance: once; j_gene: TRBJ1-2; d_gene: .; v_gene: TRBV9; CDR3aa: CASQRDGNYGYTF; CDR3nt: TGTGCCAGCCAACGGGACGGTAACTATGGCTACACCTTC
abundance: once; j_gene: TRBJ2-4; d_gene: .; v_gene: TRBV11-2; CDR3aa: CASSLVAWYLGVAKNIQYF; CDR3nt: TGTGCCAGCAGCTTAGTGGCGTGGTATCTAGGGGTGGCCAAAAACATTCAGTACTTC
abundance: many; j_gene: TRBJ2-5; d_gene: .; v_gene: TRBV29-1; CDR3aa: CSVEGRGETQYF; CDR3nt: TGCAGCGTTGAGGGTAGGGGAGAGACCCAGTACTTC
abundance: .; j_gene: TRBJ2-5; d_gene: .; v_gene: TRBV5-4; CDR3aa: CASSSRYLGTQYF; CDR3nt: TGTGCCAGCAGCTCAAGATACTTGGGGACCCAGTACTTC
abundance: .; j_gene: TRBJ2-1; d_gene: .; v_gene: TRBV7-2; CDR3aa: CVSAPGRGSNEQFF; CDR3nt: TGTGTCAGCGCCCCCGGCAGGGGCTCCAATGAGCAGTTCTTC
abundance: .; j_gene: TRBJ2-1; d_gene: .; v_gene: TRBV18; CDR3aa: CASSRQTGTPETQFF; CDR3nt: TGTGCCAGCTCACGCCAAACAGGGACCCCGGAGACCCAGTTCTTC
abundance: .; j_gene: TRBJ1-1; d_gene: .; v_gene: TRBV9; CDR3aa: CASSTRRDTEAFF; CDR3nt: TGTGCCAGCAGCACCAGGAGGGACACTGAAGCTTTCTTT
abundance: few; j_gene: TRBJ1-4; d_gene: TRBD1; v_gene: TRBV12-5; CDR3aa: CASGPGTGVEKLFF; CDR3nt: TGTGCTAGTGGCCCCGGGACAGGGGTCGAAAAACTGTTTTTT
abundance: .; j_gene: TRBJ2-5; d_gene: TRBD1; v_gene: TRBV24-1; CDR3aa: CATSDRDSQETQYF; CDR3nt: TGTGCCACCAGTGATCGGGACAGCCAAGAGACCCAGTACTTC
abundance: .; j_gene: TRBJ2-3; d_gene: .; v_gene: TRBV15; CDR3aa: CATSRSPSGGADTQYF; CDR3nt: TGTGCCACCAGCAGATCCCCTTCCGGGGGAGCAGATACGCAGTATTTT
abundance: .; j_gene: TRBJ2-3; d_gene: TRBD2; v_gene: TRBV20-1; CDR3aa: CSASRSGASPATQYF; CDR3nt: TGCAGTGCTAGTAGAAGCGGGGCAAGCCCAGCTACGCAGTATTTT
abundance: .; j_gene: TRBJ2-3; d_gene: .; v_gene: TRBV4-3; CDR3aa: CASGQDVVGTQYF; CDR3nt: TGCGCCAGCGGCCAAGACGTCGTGGGTACGCAGTATTTT
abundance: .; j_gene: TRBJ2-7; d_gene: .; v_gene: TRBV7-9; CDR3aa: CASSLDVPSEQYF; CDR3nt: TGTGCCAGCAGCTTAGACGTCCCTAGCGAGCAGTACTTC
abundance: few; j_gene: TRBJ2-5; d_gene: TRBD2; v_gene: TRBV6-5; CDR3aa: CASSYSGLAGVETQYF; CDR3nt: TGTGCCAGCAGTTACTCGGGGCTAGCGGGAGTAGAGACCCAGTACTTC
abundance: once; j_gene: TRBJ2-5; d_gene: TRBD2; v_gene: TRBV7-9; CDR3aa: CASSLAVSGNEQYF; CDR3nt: TGTGCCAGCAGCTTAGCGGTAAGCGGGAATGAGCAGTACTTC
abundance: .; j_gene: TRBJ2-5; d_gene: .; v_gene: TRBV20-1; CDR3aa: CSARGMVGGPLGTQYF; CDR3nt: TGCAGTGCCAGGGGAATGGTGGGAGGGCCGTTGGGGACCCAGTACTTC
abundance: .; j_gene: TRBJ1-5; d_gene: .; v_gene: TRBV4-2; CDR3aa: CASSPARGEPQHF; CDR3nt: TGTGCCAGCAGCCCTGCGAGGGGCGAACCCCAGCATTTT
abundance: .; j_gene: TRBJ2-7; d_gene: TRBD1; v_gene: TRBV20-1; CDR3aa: CSAGTGKNEQYF; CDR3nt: TGCAGTGCTGGGACAGGGAAGAACGAGCAGTACTTC
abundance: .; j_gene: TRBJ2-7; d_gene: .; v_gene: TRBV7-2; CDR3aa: CASSLVGGKSVGEQYF; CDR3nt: TGTGCCAGCAGCTTAGTGGGCGGGAAATCTGTGGGCGAGCAGTACTTC
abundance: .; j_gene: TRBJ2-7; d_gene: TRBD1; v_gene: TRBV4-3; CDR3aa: CASSQERTGGAEQYF; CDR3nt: TGCGCCAGCAGCCAGGAACGAACAGGGGGCGCCGAGCAGTACTTC
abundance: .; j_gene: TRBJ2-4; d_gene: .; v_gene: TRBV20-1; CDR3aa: CSARDWQGKNIQYF; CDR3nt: TGCAGTGCTAGAGATTGGCAGGGCAAAAACATTCAGTACTTC
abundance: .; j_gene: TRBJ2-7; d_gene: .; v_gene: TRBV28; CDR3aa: CASSYKPYEQYF; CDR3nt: TGTGCCAGCAGTTATAAACCCTACGAGCAGTACTTC
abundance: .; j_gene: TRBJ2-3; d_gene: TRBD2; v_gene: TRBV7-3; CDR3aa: CASSRGLAGVGRTDTQYF; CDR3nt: TGTGCCAGCAGCCGGGGACTAGCGGGGGTGGGGCGCACAGATACGCAGTATTTT
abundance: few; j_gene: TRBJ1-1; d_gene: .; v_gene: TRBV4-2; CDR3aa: CASAWGQGEAFF; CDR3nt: TGTGCCAGCGCGTGGGGGCAAGGCGAGGCTTTCTTT
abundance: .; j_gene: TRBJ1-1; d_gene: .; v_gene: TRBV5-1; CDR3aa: CASKRSLNTEAFF; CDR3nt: TGCGCCAGCAAAAGGTCGTTGAACACTGAAGCTTTCTTT
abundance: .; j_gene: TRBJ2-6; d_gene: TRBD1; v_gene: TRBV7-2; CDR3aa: CATGQGADGANVLTF; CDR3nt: TGTGCCACCGGACAGGGGGCTGACGGGGCCAACGTCCTGACTTTC
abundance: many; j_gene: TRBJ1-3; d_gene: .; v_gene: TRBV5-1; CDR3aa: CASSGANSGNTIYF; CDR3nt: TGCGCCAGCAGCGGAGCGAACTCTGGAAACACCATATATTTT
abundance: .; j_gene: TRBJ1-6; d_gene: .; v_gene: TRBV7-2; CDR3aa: CASSLNRVGNPPLHF; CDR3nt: TGTGCCAGCAGCTTGAACAGGGTCGGCAATCCACCCCTCCACTTT
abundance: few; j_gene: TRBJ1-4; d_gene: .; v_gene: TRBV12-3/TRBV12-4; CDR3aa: CASTHMAEKLFF; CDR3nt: TGTGCCAGCACCCATATGGCGGAAAAACTGTTTTTT